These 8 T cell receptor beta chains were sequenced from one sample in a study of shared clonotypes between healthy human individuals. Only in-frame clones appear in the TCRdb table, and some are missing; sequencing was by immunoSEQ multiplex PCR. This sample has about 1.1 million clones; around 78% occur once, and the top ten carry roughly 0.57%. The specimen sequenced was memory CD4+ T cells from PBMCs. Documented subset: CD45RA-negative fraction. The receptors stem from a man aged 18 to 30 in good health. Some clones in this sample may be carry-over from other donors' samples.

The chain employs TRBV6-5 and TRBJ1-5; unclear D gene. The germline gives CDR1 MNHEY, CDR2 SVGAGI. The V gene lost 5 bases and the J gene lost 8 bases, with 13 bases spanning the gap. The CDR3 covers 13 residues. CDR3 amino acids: CASSPSGSEPQHF. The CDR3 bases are TGTGCCAGCAGTCCCTCGGGGTCAGAGCCCCAGCATTTT.

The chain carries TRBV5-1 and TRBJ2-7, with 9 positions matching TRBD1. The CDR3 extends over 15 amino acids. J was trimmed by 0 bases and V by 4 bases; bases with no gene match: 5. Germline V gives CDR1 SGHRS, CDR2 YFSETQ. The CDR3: CASSARTGDSYEQYF. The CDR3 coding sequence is TGCGCCAGCAGCGCTCGGACAGGGGACTCCTACGAGCAGTACTTC.

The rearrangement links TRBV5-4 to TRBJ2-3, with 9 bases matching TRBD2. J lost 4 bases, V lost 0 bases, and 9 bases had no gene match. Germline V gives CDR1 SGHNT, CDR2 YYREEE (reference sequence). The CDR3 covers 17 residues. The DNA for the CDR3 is TGTGCCAGCAGCTTGGAGGCTAGCGGGAATGGTGCAGATACGCAGTATTTT. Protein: CASSLEASGNGADTQYF.

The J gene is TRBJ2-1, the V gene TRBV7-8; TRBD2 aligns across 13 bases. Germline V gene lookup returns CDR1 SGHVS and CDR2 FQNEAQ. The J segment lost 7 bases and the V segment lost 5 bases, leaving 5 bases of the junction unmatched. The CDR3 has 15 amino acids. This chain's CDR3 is CASSAGLAGVNEQFF. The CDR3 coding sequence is TGTGCCAGCAGCGCAGGACTAGCGGGAGTGAATGAGCAGTTCTTC.

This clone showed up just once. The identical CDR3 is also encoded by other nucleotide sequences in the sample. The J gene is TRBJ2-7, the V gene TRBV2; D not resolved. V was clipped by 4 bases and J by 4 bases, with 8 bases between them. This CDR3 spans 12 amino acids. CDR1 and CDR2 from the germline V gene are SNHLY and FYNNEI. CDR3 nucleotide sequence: TGTGCCAGCAGTGGTAGTGGATACGAGCAGTACTTC. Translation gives CASSGSGYEQYF.

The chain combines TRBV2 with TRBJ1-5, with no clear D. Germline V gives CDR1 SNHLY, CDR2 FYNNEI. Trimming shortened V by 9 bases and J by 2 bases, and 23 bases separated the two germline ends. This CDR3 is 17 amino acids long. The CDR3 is CASGSTSSVRGNQPQHF. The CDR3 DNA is TGTGCCAGTGGAAGTACCTCCTCGGTTAGGGGCAATCAGCCCCAGCATTTT.

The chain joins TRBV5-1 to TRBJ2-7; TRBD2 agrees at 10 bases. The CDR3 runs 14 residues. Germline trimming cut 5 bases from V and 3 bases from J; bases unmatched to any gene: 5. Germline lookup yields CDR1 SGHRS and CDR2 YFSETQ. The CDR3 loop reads CASSDTSGDYEQYF. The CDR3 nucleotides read TGCGCCAGCAGTGATACTAGCGGGGACTACGAGCAGTACTTC.

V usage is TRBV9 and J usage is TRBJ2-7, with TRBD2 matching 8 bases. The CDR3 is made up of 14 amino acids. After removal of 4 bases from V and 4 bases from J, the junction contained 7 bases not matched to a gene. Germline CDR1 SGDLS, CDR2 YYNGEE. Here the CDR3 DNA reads TGTGCCAGCAGCCCAAGCGGGACTAGGTACGAGCAGTACTTC. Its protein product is CASSPSGTRYEQYF.